This record concerns one T cell receptor beta chain sequence. The same CDR3 also results from other DNA sequences found in this sample. This specimen comes from a study of shared clonotypes between healthy human individuals. Method: immunoSEQ multiplex PCR; TCRdb's copy keeps in-frame clones and lacks some. The sample lists about 2.4 million clones; roughly nine tenths were seen once. Trimming at V came to 0 bases and at J to 4 bases, leaving 6 bases not matched to a gene. The CDR3 consists of 16 residues. Germline V CDR1 and CDR2: SGHTS, YDEGEE. This sequence was found in a man between 18 and 35 years old in good health. Specimen: naive CD4+ T cells sorted from blood. The subset: CD45RA+ positively selected. The chain joins TRBV5-8 to TRBJ1-5, with 8 bases fitting TRBD1. This CDR3 is CASSLAFGTGNQPQHF. DNA of the CDR3: TGTGCCAGCAGCTTGGCATTTGGGACAGGAAATCAGCCCCAGCATTTT.